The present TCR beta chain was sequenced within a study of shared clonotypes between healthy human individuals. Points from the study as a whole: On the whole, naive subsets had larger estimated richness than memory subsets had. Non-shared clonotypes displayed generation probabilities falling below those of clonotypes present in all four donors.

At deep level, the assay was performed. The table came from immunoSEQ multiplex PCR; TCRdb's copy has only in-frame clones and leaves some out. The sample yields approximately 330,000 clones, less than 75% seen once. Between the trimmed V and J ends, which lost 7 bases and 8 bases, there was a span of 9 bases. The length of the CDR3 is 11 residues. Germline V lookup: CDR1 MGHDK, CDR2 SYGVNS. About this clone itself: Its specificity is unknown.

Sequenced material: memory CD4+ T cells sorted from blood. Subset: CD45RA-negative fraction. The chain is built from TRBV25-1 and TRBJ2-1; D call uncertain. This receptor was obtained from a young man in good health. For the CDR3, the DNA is TGTGCCAGCACCTCCCTGGATGAGCAGTTCTTC. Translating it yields CASTSLDEQFF.